The TCR beta chain under discussion was sequenced for a study of T cell responses to AZD1222 COVID-19 vaccine. TCRdb keeps only in-frame clones here, not all; method: immunoSEQ multiplex PCR. The sample has 130,000 to 150,000 clones, over 85% seen once. The V gene end was trimmed by 0 bases and the J gene end by 0 bases; junction bases not matched to a gene: 2. Germline assignment: CDR1 MGHRA and CDR2 YSYEKL. This CDR3 has 17 amino acids. The rearrangement links TRBV4-1 to TRBJ2-1; 10 bases fit TRBD2. The sequence was collected from an adult who received the AZD1222 COVID-19 vaccine. The source material was peripheral blood, sampled 28 days after the second AZD1222 dose. CDR3 sequence reads: CASSQETSGTSYNEQFF. The CDR3 nucleotides are TGCGCCAGCAGCCAAGAAACTAGCGGGACCTCCTACAATGAGCAGTTCTTC.